In its sample, the clone carrying this T cell receptor (beta chain) was seen a few times. This sample is part of a study of shared clonotypes between healthy human individuals. The length of the CDR3 is 16 residues. V shed 5 bases and J 6 bases; nucleotides not matched to a gene: 11. CDR1 is MNHEY and CDR2 is SMNVEV in the germline V gene (reference sequence). The assay was immunoSEQ multiplex PCR, and TCRdb's table has in-frame clones only and misses some. This repertoire shows over a million clones, around 78% found once; its top ten account for 0.55% to 0.7%. Sequenced input: memory CD4+ T cells from PBMCs. The subset: CD45RA-negative fraction. The receptor's source is a man aged 18 to 30 in good health. Some clones in this sample may be carry-over from other donors' samples. This chain links TRBV27 with TRBJ2-1; 9 nucleotides agree with TRBD2. The CDR3 DNA reads as TGTGCCAGCAGTCCCCGGGGTAGCGGGAGTCCCAATGAGCAGTTCTTC. Its protein product is CASSPRGSGSPNEQFF.